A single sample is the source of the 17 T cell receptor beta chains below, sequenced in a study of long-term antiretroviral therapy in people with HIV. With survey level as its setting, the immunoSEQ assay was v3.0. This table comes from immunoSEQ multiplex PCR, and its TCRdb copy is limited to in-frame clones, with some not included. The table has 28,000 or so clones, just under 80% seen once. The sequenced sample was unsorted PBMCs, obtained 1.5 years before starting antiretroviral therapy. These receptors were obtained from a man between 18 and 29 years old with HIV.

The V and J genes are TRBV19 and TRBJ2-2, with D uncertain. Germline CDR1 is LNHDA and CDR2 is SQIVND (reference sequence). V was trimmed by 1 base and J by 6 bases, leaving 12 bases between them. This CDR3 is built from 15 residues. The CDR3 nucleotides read TGTGCCAGTAGTATAGTGGACCCCCGGCCCGGGGAGCTGTTTTTT. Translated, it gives CASSIVDPRPGELFF.

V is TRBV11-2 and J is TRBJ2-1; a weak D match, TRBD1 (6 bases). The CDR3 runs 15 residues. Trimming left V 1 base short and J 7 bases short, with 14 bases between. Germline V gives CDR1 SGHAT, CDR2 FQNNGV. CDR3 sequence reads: CASSLGQAGLNEQFF. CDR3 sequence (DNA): TGTGCCAGCAGCTTAGGACAGGCAGGATTGAATGAGCAGTTCTTC.

The chain's CDR3 is CASSTGHFSYNEQFF. CDR3 nucleotides: TGTGCCAGCAGCACCGGACACTTCTCCTACAATGAGCAGTTCTTC. The chain combines TRBV5-8 with TRBJ2-1, with a tentative D call TRBD1 (5 bases). The V end was cut by 4 bases, the J end by 0 bases, with 11 bases between. The length of the CDR3 is 15 residues. Germline V lookup: CDR1 SGHTS, CDR2 YDEGEE.

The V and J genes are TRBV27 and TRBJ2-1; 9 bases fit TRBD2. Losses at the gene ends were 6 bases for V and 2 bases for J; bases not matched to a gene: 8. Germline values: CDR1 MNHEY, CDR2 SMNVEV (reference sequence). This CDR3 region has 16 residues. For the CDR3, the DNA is TGTGCCAGCAGCCTTAGCGGGAGAGGGGCCTACAATGAGCAGTTCTTC. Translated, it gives CASSLSGRGAYNEQFF.

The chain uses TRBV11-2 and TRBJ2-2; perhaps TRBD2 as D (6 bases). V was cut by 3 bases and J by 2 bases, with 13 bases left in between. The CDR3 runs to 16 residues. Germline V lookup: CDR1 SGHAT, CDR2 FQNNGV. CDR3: CASSFYGGANTGELFF. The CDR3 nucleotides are TGTGCCAGCAGCTTCTACGGGGGTGCCAACACCGGGGAGCTGTTTTTT. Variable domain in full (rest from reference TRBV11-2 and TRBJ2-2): EAGVAQSPRYKIIEKRQSVAFWCNPISGHATLYWYQQILGQGPKLLIQFQNNGVVDDSQLPKDRFSAERLKGVDSTLKIQPAKLEDSAVYLCASSFYGGANTGELFFGEGSRLTVL.

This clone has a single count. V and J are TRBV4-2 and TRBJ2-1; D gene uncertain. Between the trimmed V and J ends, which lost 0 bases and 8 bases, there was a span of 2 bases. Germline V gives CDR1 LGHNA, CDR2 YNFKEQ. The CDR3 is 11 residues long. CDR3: CASSQEDEQFF. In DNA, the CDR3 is TGTGCCAGCAGCCAAGAGGATGAGCAGTTCTTC.

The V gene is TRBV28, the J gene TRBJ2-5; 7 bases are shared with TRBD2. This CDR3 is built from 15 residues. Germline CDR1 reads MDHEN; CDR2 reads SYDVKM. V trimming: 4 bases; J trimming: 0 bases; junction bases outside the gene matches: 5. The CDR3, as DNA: TGTGCCAGCAGTTCCGTAGCGGGCCACCAAGAGACCCAGTACTTC. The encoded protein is CASSSVAGHQETQYF. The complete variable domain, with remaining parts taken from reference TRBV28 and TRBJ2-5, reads DVKVTQSSRYLVKRTGEKVFLECVQDMDHENMFWYRQDPGLGLRLIYFSYDVKMKEKGDIPEGYSVSREKKERFSLILESASTNQTSMYLCASSSVAGHQETQYFGPGTRLLVL.

CDR3: CASSSTGQGMAEAFF. The CDR3 DNA sequence: TGTGCCAGTAGTTCAACGGGACAGGGAATGGCTGAAGCTTTCTTT. V and J are TRBV19 and TRBJ1-1; 9 bases agree with TRBD1. Germline values: CDR1 LNHDA, CDR2 SQIVND (reference sequence). V lost 5 bases and J lost 6; bases outside the gene matches: 10. The CDR3 length is 15 residues.

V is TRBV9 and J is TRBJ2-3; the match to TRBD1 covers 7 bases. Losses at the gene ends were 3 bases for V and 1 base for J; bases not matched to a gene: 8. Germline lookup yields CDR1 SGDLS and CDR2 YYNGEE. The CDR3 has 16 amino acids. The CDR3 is CASSAGDRVRTDTQYF. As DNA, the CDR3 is TGTGCCAGCAGCGCCGGTGACAGGGTTCGCACAGATACGCAGTATTTT.

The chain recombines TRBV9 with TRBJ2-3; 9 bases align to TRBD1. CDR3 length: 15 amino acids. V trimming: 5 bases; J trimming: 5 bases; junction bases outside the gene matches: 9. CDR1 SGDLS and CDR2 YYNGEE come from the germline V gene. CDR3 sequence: CASSTPGQGRDTQYF. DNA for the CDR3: TGTGCCAGCAGTACACCGGGACAGGGACGAGATACGCAGTATTTT.

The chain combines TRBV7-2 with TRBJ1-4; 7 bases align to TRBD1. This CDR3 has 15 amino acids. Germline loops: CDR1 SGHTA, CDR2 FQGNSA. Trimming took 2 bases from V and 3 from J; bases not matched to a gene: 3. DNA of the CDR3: TGTGCCAGCAGCTTAAGGGGGCTGTCTAATGAAAAACTGTTTTTT. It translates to CASSLRGLSNEKLFF.

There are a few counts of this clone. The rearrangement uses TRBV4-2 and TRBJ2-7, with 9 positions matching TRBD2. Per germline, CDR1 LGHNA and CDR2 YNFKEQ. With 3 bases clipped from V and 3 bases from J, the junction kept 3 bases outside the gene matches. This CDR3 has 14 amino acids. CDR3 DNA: TGTGCCAGCAGCCAGGGGACTAGCTACTACGAGCAGTACTTC. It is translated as CASSQGTSYYEQYF.

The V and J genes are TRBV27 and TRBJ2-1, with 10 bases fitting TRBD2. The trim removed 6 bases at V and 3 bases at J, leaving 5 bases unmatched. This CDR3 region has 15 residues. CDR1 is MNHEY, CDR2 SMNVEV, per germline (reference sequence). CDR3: CASSKGTSVYNEQFF. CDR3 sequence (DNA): TGTGCCAGCAGCAAAGGGACTAGCGTCTACAATGAGCAGTTCTTC.

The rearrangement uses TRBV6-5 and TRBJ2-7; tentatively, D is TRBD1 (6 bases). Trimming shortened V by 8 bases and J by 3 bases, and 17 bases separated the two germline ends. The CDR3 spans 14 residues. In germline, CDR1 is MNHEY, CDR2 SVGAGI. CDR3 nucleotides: TGTGCCAGCCCTACCCCAGGGGTTCTCTACGAGCAGTACTTC. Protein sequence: CASPTPGVLYEQYF.

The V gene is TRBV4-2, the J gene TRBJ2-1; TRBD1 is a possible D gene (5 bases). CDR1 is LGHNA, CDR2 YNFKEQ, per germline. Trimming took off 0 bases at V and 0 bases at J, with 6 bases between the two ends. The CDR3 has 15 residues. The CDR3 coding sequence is TGTGCCAGCAGCCAAGAGCAGGGCTCCTACAATGAGCAGTTCTTC. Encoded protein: CASSQEQGSYNEQFF.

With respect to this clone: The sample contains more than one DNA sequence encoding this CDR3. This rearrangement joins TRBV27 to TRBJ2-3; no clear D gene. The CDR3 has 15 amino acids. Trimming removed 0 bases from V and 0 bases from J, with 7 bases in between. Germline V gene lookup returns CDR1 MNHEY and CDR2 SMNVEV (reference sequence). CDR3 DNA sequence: TGTGCCAGCAGTTTATCACCCGGTAGCACAGATACGCAGTATTTT. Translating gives CASSLSPGSTDTQYF.

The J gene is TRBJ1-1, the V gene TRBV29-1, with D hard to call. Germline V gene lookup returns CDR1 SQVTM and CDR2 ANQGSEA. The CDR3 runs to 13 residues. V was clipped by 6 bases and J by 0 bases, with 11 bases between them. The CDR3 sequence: CSVVGLMNTEAFF. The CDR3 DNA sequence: TGCAGCGTCGTAGGACTGATGAACACTGAAGCTTTCTTT.